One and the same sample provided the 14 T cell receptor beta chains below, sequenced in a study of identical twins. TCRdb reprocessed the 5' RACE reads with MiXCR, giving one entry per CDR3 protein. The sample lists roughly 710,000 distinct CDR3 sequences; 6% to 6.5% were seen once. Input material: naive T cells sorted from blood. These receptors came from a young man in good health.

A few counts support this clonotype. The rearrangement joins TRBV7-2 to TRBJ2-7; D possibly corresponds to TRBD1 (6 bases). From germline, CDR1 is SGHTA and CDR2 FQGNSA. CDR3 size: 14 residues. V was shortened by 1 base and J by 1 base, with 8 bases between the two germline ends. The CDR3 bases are TGTGCCAGCAGCTTAGTGGGGGCTTCCTACGAGCAGTACGTC. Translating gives CASSLVGASYEQYV.

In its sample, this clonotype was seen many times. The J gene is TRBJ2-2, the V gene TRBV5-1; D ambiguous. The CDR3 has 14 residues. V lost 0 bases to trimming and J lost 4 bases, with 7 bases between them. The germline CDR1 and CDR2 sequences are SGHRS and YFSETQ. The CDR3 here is CASSLDGFTGELFF. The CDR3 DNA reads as TGCGCCAGCAGCTTGGACGGATTCACCGGGGAGCTGTTTTTT.

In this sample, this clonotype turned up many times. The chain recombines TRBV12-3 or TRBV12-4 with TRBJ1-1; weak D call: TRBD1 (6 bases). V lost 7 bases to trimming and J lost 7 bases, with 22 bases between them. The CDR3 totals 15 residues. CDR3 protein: CASIQRGGRLDEAFF. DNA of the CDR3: TGTGCCAGCATCCAACGGGGGGGCAGGTTGGATGAAGCTTTCTTT.

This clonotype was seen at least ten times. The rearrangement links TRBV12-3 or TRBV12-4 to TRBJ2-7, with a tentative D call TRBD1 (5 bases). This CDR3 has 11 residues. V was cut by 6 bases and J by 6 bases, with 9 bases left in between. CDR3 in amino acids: CASRQGPEQYF. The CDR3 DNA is TGTGCCAGCAGGCAGGGTCCCGAGCAGTACTTC.

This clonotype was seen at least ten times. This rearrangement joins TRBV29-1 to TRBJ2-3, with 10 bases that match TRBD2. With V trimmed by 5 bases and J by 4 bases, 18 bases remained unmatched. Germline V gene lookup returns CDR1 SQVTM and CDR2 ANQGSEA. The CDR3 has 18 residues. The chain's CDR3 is CSVLWLAGAQTIADTQYF. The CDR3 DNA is TGCAGCGTTCTTTGGCTAGCGGGAGCCCAAACGATCGCAGATACGCAGTATTTT.

CDR3 protein: CASSPGTGAKSYEQYF. CDR3 bases: TGTGCCAGCAGCCCTGGGACAGGCGCCAAATCCTACGAGCAGTACTTC. This chain links TRBV6-1 with TRBJ2-7; TRBD1 agrees at 8 bases. This CDR3 has 16 residues. Germline V gene data show CDR1 as MNHNS and CDR2 as SASEGT. Unmatched junction bases numbered 11, after V lost 6 bases and J lost 1 base.

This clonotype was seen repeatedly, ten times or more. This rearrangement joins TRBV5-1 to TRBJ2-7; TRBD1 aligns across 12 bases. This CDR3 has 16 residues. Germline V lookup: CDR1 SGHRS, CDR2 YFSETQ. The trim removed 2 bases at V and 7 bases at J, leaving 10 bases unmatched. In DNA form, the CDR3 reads TGCGCCAGCAGCTTACCGGCGGGACAGGGGGCTGGGGAGCAGTACTTC. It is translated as CASSLPAGQGAGEQYF.

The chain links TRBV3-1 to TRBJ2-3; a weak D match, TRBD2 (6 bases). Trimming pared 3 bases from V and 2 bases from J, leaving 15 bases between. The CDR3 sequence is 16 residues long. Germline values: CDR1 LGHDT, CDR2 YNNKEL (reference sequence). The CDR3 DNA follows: TGTGCCAGCAGCCAGACGGGAGAAGGGGCCACAGATACGCAGTATTTT. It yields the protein CASSQTGEGATDTQYF.

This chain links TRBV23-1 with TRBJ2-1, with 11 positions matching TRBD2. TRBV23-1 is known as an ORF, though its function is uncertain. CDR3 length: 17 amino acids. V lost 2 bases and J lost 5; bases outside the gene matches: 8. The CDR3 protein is CASSQKHGTSGNNEQFF. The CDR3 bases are TGCGCCAGCAGTCAAAAACATGGGACTAGCGGAAACAATGAGCAGTTCTTC.

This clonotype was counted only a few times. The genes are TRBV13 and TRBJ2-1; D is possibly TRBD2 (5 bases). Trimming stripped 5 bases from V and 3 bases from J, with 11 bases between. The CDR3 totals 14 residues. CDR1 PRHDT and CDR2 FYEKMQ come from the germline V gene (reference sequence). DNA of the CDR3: TGTGCCAGCAGCACCCGACGGGACTACAATGAGCAGTTCTTC. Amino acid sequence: CASSTRRDYNEQFF.

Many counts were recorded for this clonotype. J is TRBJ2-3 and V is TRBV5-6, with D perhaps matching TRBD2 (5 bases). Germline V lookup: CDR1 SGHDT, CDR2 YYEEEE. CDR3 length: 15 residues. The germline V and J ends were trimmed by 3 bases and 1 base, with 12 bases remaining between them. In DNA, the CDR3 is TGTGCCAGCAGCTCGCGCGGGTTGGGCACAGATACGCAGTATTTT. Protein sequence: CASSSRGLGTDTQYF.

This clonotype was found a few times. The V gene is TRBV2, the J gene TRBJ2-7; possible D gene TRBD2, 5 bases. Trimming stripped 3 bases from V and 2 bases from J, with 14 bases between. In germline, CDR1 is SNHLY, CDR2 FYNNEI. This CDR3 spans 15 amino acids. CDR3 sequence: CASSDYRGSAYEQYF. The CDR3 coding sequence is TGTGCCAGCAGTGATTATCGGGGAAGCGCCTACGAGCAGTACTTC.

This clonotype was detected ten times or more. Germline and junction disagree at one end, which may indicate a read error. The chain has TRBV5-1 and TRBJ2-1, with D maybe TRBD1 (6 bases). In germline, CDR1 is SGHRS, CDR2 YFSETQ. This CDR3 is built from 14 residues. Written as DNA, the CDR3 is TGTGCCAGCAGCTTAGGGGGTCCAGGCAATGAGCAGTTCTTC. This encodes CASSLGGPGNEQFF.

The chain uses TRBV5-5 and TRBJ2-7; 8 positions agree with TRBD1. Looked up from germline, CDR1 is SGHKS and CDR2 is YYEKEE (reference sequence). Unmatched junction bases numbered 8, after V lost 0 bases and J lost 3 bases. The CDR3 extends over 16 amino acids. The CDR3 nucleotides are TGTGCCAGCAGCTTGGAACCGGGACAGGACTTCTACGAGCAGTACGTC. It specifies CASSLEPGQDFYEQYV.